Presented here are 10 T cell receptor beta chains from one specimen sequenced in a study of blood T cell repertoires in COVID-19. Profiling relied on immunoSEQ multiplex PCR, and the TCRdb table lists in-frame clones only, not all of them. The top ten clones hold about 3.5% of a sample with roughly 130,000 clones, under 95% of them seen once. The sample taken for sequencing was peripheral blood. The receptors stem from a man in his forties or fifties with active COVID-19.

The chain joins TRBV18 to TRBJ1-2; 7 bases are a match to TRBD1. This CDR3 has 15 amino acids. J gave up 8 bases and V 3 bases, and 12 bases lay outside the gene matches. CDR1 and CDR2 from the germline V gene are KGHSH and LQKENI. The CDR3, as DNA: TGTGCCAGCTCACCCGGGACAGCTCAATATGTAGGCTACACCTTC. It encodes CASSPGTAQYVGYTF.

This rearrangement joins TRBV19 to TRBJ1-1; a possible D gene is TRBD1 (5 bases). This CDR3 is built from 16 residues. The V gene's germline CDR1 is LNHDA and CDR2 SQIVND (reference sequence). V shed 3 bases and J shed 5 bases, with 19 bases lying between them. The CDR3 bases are TGTGCCAGTAGTATTATGATAGCCCAGGGAGGTACTGAAGCTTTCTTT. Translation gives CASSIMIAQGGTEAFF.

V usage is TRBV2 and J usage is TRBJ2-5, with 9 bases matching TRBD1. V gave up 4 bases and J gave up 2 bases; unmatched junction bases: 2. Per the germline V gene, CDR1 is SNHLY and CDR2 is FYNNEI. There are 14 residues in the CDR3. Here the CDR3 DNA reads TGTGCCAGCAGTGGGGGACAGGGTCAAGAGACCCAGTACTTC. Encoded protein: CASSGGQGQETQYF. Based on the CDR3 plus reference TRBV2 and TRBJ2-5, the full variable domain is EPEVTQTPSHQVTQMGQEVILRCVPISNHLYFYWYRQILGQKVEFLVSFYNNEISEKSEIFDDQFSVERPDGSNFTLKIRSTKLEDSAMYFCASSGGQGQETQYFGPGTRLLVL.

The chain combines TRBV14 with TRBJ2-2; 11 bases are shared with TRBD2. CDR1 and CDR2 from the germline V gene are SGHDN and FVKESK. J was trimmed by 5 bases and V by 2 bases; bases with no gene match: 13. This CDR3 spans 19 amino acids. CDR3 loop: CASSQRTRWASGRTGELFF. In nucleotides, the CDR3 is TGTGCCAGCAGCCAAAGGACCCGATGGGCTAGCGGGAGGACCGGGGAGCTGTTTTTT.

CDR3 in DNA: TGTGCAACCAGATCCGGAAACACCATATATTTT. Translated: CATRSGNTIYF. The chain carries TRBV11-1 and TRBJ1-3, with D uncertain. Germline V gene lookup returns CDR1 SGHAT and CDR2 FQDESV (reference sequence). CDR3 size: 11 residues. The whole variable domain, remainder taken from reference TRBV11-1 and TRBJ1-3, is EAEVAQSPRYKITEKSQAVAFWCDPISGHATLYWYRQILGQGPELLVQFQDESVVDDSQLPKDRFSAERLKGVDSTLKIQPAELGDSAMYLCATRSGNTIYFGEGSWLTVV.

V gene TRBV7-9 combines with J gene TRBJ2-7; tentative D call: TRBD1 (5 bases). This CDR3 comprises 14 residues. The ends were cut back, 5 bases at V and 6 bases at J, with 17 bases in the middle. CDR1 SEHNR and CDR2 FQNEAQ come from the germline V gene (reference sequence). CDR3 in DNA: TGTGCCAGCAGCCCGGACATTAGTCTGCGCGAGCAGTACTTC. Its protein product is CASSPDISLREQYF.

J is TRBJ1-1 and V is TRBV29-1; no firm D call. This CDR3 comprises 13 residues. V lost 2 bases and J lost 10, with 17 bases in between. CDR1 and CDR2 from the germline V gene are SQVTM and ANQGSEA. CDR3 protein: CSVERGGSSRAFF. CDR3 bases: TGCAGCGTTGAACGTGGCGGGTCGTCTCGAGCTTTCTTT. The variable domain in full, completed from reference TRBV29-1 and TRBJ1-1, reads SAVISQKPSRDICQRGTSLTIQCQVDSQVTMMFWYRQQPGQSLTLIATANQGSEATYESGFVIDKFPISRPNLTFSTLTVSNMSPEDSSIYLCSVERGGSSRAFFGQGTRLTVV.

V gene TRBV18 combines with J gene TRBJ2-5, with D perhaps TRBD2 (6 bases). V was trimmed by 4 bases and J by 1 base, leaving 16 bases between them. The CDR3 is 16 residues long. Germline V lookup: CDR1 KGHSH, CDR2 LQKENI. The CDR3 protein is CASSHGGTGLQETQYF. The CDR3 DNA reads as TGTGCCAGCTCACACGGGGGAACGGGGCTCCAAGAGACCCAGTACTTC.

As DNA, the CDR3 is TGTGCCAGCACCCCCAGAAGCTCGGGATCACCCCTCCACTTT. It translates to CASTPRSSGSPLHF. This sequence joins TRBV3-1 (or the pseudogene TRBV3-2) and TRBJ1-6; no reliable D call. The V gene's germline CDR1 is LGHDT and CDR2 YNNKEL (reference sequence). V lost 7 bases and J lost 10, with 17 bases in between. This CDR3 comprises 14 residues.

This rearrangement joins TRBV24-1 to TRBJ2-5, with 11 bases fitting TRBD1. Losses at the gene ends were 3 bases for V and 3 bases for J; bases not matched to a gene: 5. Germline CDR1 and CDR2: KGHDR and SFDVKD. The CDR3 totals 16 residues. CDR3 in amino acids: CATSDTGTGGKETQYF. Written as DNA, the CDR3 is TGTGCCACCAGTGATACCGGGACAGGGGGGAAAGAGACCCAGTACTTC.